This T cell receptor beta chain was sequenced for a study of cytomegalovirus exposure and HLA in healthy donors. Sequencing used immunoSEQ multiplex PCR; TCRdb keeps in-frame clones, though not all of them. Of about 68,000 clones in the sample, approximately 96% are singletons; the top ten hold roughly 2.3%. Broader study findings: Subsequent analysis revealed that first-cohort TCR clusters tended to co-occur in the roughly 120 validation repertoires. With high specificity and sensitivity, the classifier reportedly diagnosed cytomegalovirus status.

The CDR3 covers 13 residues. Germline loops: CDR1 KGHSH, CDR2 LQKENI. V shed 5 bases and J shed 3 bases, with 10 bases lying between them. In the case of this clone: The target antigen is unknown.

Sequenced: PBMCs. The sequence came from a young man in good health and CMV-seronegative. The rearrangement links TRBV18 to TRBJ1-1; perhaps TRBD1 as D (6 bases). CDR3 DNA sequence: TGTGCCAGCTCAGGGACAAGGGACACTGAAGCTTTCTTT. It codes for CASSGTRDTEAFF.